This passage covers 18 T cell receptor beta chains from one sample sequenced in a study of CD8 T cells in Susac syndrome. RNA, at about 0.5 to 1 ug, was reverse transcribed with random hexamers. From the immunoSEQ multiplex PCR reads, TCRdb called clonotypes with MiXCR, one entry per CDR3 protein. In the table there are approximately 190,000 distinct CDR3 sequences, approximately 95% of which are singletons. The sequencing sample was made of CD8+ T cells from PBMCs. Every receptor here comes from a human donor with Susac syndrome.

V usage is TRBV9 and J usage is TRBJ2-3; D possibly corresponds to TRBD2 (6 bases). Trimming removed 5 bases at V and 6 bases at J, with 10 bases between. There are 12 residues in the CDR3. CDR1 and CDR2 (germline): SGDLS, YYNGEE. The CDR3 region has the DNA TGTGCCAGCAGAGGCGGGGCCGATACGCAGTATTTT. Translation gives CASRGGADTQYF.

The rearrangement links TRBV7-9 to TRBJ2-7, with D possibly being TRBD1 (6 bases). CDR1 SEHNR and CDR2 FQNEAQ come from the germline V gene (reference sequence). V was pared by 2 bases and J by 5 bases, with 10 bases between. The CDR3 totals 13 residues. The CDR3 loop is CASSLRGIHEQYF. The CDR3 DNA follows: TGTGCCAGCAGCTTAAGGGGGATCCACGAGCAGTACTTC.

This clonotype was seen once. This chain joins TRBV3-1 and TRBJ2-7, with 7 bases identical to TRBD1. This CDR3 contains 15 residues. Germline V gene lookup returns CDR1 LGHDT and CDR2 YNNKEL (reference sequence). V shed 3 bases, J shed 4 bases, and the junction held 9 bases outside the gene matches. CDR3 region: CASSHHGQAKYEQYF. DNA for the CDR3: TGTGCCAGCAGCCATCACGGACAGGCCAAGTACGAGCAGTACTTC.

This chain connects TRBV10-3 to TRBJ2-5; TRBD1 agrees at 7 bases. This CDR3 contains 13 residues. Germline assignment: CDR1 ENHRY and CDR2 SYGVKD. The ends lost 9 bases at V and 4 bases at J; junction bases unmatched: 8. The CDR3 nucleotides are TGTGCCATGACCGACAGGGAAGGAGAGACCCAGTACTTC. Its protein product is CAMTDREGETQYF.

The J gene is TRBJ2-1, the V gene TRBV30; 7 positions agree with TRBD2. Germline values: CDR1 GTSNPN, CDR2 SVGIG (reference sequence). The CDR3 is 14 residues long. J was trimmed by 2 bases and V by 5 bases; bases with no gene match: 6. The CDR3 sequence is CAWGIAGPYNEQFF. CDR3 nucleotides: TGTGCCTGGGGGATAGCGGGCCCCTACAATGAGCAGTTCTTC.

The chain links TRBV5-1 to TRBJ1-1; no definite D call. The CDR3 covers 15 residues. The germline V gene encodes CDR1 SGHRS and CDR2 YFSETQ. Trimming cost V 0 bases and J 4 bases, with 13 bases left between them. CDR3 sequence (DNA): TGCGCCAGCAGCTTGGACGGGAACGGCGGCACTGAAGCTTTCTTT. Protein product: CASSLDGNGGTEAFF.

This rearrangement joins TRBV19 to TRBJ1-2, with TRBD1 matching over 8 bases. The CDR3 has 14 amino acids. After removal of 5 bases from V and 5 bases from J, the junction contained 7 bases not matched to a gene. From germline, CDR1 is LNHDA and CDR2 SQIVND (reference sequence). CDR3 sequence reads: CASSDTGGSYGYTF. The CDR3 nucleotides read TGTGCCAGTAGTGACACAGGGGGGTCTTATGGCTACACCTTC. The entire variable domain, with the rest obtained from reference TRBV19 and TRBJ1-2, is as follows: DGGITQSPKYLFRKEGQNVTLSCEQNLNHDAMYWYRQDPGQGLRLIYYSQIVNDFQKGDIAEGYSVSREKKESFPLTVTSAQKNPTAFYLCASSDTGGSYGYTFGSGTRLTVV.

This chain joins TRBV29-1 and TRBJ1-1; tentatively, D is TRBD1 (5 bases). CDR1 and CDR2 (germline): SQVTM, ANQGSEA. Trimming cost V 2 bases and J 6 bases, with 13 bases left between them. CDR3 length: 13 residues. The CDR3 DNA follows: TGCAGCGTTGAATGGAGGGGATACCCTGAAGCTTTCTTT. Residues: CSVEWRGYPEAFF.

The chain joins TRBV5-6 to TRBJ2-7, with TRBD1 identical over 11 bases. The V segment lost 4 bases and the J segment 6 bases; nucleotides outside the gene matches: 6. The germline CDR1 and CDR2 sequences are SGHDT and YYEEEE. The CDR3 is 14 amino acids. This chain's CDR3 is CASSIGQGASEQYF. DNA for the CDR3: TGTGCCAGCAGCATTGGACAGGGGGCGAGCGAGCAGTACTTC.

The V call is TRBV20-1, the J call TRBJ2-3; no clear D gene. Trimming took 2 bases from V and 1 from J, leaving 7 bases between them. Germline V gene lookup returns CDR1 DFQATT and CDR2 SNEGSKA (reference sequence). This CDR3 is 13 amino acids long. CDR3 bases: TGCAGTGCTAGAACGAGCGGCACAGATACGCAGTATTTT. It codes for CSARTSGTDTQYF.

This clonotype was seen just once. The V gene is TRBV15, the J gene TRBJ1-1; D call uncertain. CDR3 size: 14 residues. V was pared by 0 bases and J by 1 base, with 6 bases between. CDR1 is LNHNV and CDR2 is YYDKDF in the germline V gene (reference sequence). The CDR3 region is CATSRDSANTEAFF. The CDR3 DNA follows: TGTGCCACCAGCAGAGATTCTGCGAACACTGAAGCTTTCTTT.

This chain links TRBV7-2 with TRBJ1-2; weak D call: TRBD1 (5 bases). The V end lost 1 base, the J end lost 3 bases, and 9 bases lay between the germline ends. Germline lookup yields CDR1 SGHTA and CDR2 FQGNSA. CDR3 length: 14 residues. DNA for the CDR3: TGTGCCAGCAGCTTAGAGCGGGGGTACTATGGCTACACCTTC. Translation: CASSLERGYYGYTF.

This rearrangement joins TRBV9 to TRBJ2-1, with D uncertain. There are 14 residues in the CDR3. Trimming removed 3 bases from V and 7 bases from J, with 14 bases in between. CDR1 and CDR2 (germline): SGDLS, YYNGEE. The chain's CDR3 is CASSGGYPTNEQFF. The CDR3, as DNA: TGTGCCAGCAGCGGCGGATACCCTACAAATGAGCAGTTCTTC.

This chain links TRBV12-3 or TRBV12-4 with TRBJ2-2, with D perhaps TRBD2 (6 bases). The CDR3 has 13 amino acids. Trimming removed 6 bases from V and 7 bases from J, with 12 bases in between. This CDR3 is CASSRPGGGELFF. CDR3 coding DNA: TGTGCCAGCAGCAGACCCGGGGGCGGGGAGCTGTTTTTT.

This clonotype has just one count. CDR3 nucleotide sequence: TGTGCCAGCAGTTACTTACTTCCAGGGGCCGGGGAGCTGTTTTTT. This gives the protein CASSYLLPGAGELFF. The V gene is TRBV6-5, the J gene TRBJ2-2; tentative D call: TRBD1 (6 bases). This CDR3 region has 15 residues. V was shortened by 1 base and J by 6 bases, with 12 bases between the two germline ends. CDR1 and CDR2 (germline): MNHEY, SVGAGI.

The V and J genes are TRBV30 and TRBJ1-2; 12 bases line up with TRBD1. The ends lost 7 bases at V and 4 bases at J; junction bases unmatched: 4. This CDR3 region has 13 residues. CDR1 is GTSNPN and CDR2 is SVGIG in the germline V gene (reference sequence). CDR3 residues: CASPGQGAYGYTF. CDR3 bases: TGTGCCTCACCGGGACAGGGGGCCTATGGCTACACCTTC.

This rearrangement joins TRBV27 to TRBJ2-1; TRBD1 aligns across 8 bases. CDR3 length: 16 amino acids. Germline V gene sequence: CDR1 MNHEY, CDR2 SMNVEV (reference sequence). The junction had 10 bases not matched to a gene; V was cut back by 5 bases and J by 4 bases. The CDR3 here is CASSPTQGAFYNEQFF. CDR3 sequence (DNA): TGTGCCAGCAGTCCGACTCAGGGGGCATTTTACAATGAGCAGTTCTTC.

The genes are TRBV30 and TRBJ2-5; D ambiguous. Germline V gene lookup returns CDR1 GTSNPN and CDR2 SVGIG (reference sequence). This CDR3 contains 13 residues. The V end lost 2 bases, the J end lost 1 base, and 8 bases lay between the germline ends. CDR3 in amino acids: CAWSRRSQETQYF. The CDR3 DNA reads TGTGCCTGGAGTCGGCGGTCCCAAGAGACCCAGTACTTC.